This entry describes one T cell receptor beta chain. What it binds is not known. These data belong to a study of vaccination effects on CD4 cells after COVID-19. Background on the study: After the second dose, samples were taken at median day 72.

Produced via immunoSEQ multiplex PCR; TCRdb's table is partial and in-frame only. Here the sample spans fewer than 40,000 clones, just under 85% being singletons. This CDR3 has 12 residues. Trimming took off 6 bases at V and 11 bases at J, with 16 bases between the two ends. Study-wide points: By a late point after vaccination, infection- and vaccine-induced clones had shrunk markedly through clonal contraction.

Sequencing followed a ViraFEST assay step that expanded antigen-specific CD4+ T cells with viral peptide pools. Upon completion of around ten days in culture, CD4+ T cells were isolated. Vaccination of participants consisted of two doses of either the BNT162b2 or mRNA-1273 vaccine. Days 3 and 7 saw half the medium replaced with IL-2 medium. The TCR was taken from a human donor who received a COVID-19 vaccine. Some clones in this sample may be carry-over from other donors' samples. The chain uses TRBV12-3 or TRBV12-4 and TRBJ1-1; possibly TRBD1 for D (6 bases). Material: CD4+ T cells from PBMCs cultured with HCoV-NL63 spike peptides, obtained after COVID-19 vaccination. The CDR3 is CASSYNRDLAFF. CDR3 nucleotides: TGTGCCAGCAGCTATAACAGGGACTTGGCTTTCTTT.